This TCR beta chain was sequenced for a study of Tregs in tolerant kidney transplant recipients. Worth noting for this clone: No antigen is known for it. Read data end 3 residues before the CDR3 end; the end is taken from the germline J gene.

Germline loops: CDR1 SGHAT, CDR2 FQNNGV. V dropped 6 bases and J dropped 2; count of bases not matched to a gene: 9. The CDR3 spans 15 residues. Overall study findings and caveats: No direct test of biological reproducibility was done here. Some patients' samples used different primers over time, so nucleotide sequences weren't comparable. Findings come from small patient numbers and require larger validation.

Clones were read by immunoSEQ multiplex PCR, and TCRdb kept only the in-frame ones, dropping some. The sample table sets out tens of thousands of clones. The starting material was CD4+ T cells from blood, obtained before the transplant. This receptor was obtained from a human donor who received a combined kidney and bone marrow transplant. The chain employs TRBV11-2 and TRBJ1-2; 7 bases are shared with TRBD1. CDR3 residues: CASRRTGTENYGYTF. The part of the CDR3 DNA that was read is TGTGCCAGCAGACGAACCGGGACAGAAAACTATGGC. Complete variable domain (other parts from reference TRBV11-2 and TRBJ1-2): EAGVAQSPRYKIIEKRQSVAFWCNPISGHATLYWYQQILGQGPKLLIQFQNNGVVDDSQLPKDRFSAERLKGVDSTLKIQPAKLEDSAVYLCASRRTGTENYGYTFGSGTRLTVV.